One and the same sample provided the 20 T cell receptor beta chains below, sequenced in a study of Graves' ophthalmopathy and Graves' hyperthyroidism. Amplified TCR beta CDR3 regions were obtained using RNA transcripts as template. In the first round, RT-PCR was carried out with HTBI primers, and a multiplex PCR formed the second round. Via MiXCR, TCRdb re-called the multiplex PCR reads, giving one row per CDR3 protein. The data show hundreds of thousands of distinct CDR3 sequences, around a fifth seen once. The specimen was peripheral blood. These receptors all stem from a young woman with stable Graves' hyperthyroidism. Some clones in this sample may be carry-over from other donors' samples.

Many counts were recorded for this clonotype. Here the CDR3 reads CAWTTALSYGYTF. The CDR3 DNA reads as TGTGCCTGGACTACAGCGCTTTCATATGGCTACACCTTC. This chain joins TRBV30 and TRBJ1-2; D uncertain. Trimming pared 4 bases from V and 5 bases from J, leaving 14 bases between. There are 13 residues in the CDR3. Germline loops: CDR1 GTSNPN, CDR2 SVGIG (reference sequence).

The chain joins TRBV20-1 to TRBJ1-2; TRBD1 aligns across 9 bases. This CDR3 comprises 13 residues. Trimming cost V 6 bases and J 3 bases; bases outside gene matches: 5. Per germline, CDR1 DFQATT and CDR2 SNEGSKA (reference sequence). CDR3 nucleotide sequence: TGCAGTGCCAGACAGGGGGTATACTATGGCTACACCTTC. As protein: CSARQGVYYGYTF.

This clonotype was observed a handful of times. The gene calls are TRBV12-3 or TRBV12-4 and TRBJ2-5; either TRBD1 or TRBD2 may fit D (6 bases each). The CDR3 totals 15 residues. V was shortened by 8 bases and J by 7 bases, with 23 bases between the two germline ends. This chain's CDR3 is CASSPGAPGAGTQYF. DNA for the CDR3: TGTGCCAGCTCACCGGGTGCACCGGGGGCCGGGACCCAGTACTTC.

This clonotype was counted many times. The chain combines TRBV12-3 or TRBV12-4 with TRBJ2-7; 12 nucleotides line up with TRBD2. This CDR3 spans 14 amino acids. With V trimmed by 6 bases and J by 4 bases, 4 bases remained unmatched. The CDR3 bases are TGTGCCAGCAGCTTAACTAGCGGGGGGTACGAGCAGTACTTC. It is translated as CASSLTSGGYEQYF.

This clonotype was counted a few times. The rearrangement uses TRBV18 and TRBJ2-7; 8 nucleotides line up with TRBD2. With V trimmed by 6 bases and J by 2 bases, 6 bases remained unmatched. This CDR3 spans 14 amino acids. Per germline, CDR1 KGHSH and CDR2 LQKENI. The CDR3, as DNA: TGTGCCAGCTCCCCGGGTAGCGGGACCTACGAGCAGTACTTC. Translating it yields CASSPGSGTYEQYF.

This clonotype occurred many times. The CDR3 loop is CATYRGFGYGYTF. CDR3 in DNA: TGTGCCACGTACAGGGGGTTTGGCTATGGCTACACCTTC. The chain combines TRBV6-1 with TRBJ1-2; 8 bases line up with TRBD1. CDR1 is MNHNS and CDR2 is SASEGT in the germline V gene. Trimming at V came to 10 bases and at J to 4 bases, leaving 8 bases not matched to a gene. This CDR3 contains 13 residues.

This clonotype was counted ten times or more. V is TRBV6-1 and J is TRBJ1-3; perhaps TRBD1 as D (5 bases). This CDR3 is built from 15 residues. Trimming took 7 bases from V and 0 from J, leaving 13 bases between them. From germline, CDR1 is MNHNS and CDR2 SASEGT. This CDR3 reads CASTSGDHSGNTIYF. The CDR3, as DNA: TGTGCCAGCACGTCGGGGGACCACTCTGGAAACACCATATATTTT.

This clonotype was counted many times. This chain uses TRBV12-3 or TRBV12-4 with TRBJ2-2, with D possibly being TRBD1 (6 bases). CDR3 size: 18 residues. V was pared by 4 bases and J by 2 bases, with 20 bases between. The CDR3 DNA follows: TGTGCCAGCAGTTGGACAGACAAAACCCGTTATAACACCGGGGAGCTGTTTTTT. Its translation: CASSWTDKTRYNTGELFF.

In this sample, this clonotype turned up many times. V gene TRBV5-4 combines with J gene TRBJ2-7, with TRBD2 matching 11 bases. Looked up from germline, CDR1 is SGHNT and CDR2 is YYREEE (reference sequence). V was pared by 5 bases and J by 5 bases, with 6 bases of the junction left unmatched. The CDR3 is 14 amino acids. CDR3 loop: CASSQTSGVNEQYF. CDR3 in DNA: TGTGCCAGCAGTCAGACTAGCGGGGTAAACGAGCAGTACTTC.

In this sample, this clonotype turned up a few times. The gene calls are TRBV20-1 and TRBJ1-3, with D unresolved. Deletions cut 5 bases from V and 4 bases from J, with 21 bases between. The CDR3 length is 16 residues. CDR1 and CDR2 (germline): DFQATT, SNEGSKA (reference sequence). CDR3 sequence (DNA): TGCAGTGCTCTAACGGGAATAGAGGGCTCCGGAAACACCATATATTTT. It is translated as CSALTGIEGSGNTIYF.

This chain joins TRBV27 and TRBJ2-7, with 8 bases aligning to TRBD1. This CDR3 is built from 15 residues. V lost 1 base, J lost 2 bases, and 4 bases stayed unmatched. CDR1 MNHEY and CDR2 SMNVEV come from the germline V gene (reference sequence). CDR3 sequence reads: CASSLWGQVPYEQYF. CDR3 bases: TGTGCCAGCAGTTTATGGGGACAGGTTCCCTACGAGCAGTACTTC.

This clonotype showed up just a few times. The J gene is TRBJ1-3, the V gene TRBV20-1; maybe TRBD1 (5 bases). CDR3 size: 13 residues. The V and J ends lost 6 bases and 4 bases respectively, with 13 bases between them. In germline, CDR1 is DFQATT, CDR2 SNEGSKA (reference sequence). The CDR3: CSAYRDGGNTIYF. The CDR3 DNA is TGCAGTGCGTACCGGGACGGCGGAAACACCATATATTTT.

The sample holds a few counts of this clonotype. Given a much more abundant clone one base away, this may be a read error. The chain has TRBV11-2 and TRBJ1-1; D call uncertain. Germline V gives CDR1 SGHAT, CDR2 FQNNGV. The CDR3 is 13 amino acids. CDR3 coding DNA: TGTGCCAGCAGCTTGAGACCGAACACTGAAGCTTGCTTT. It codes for CASSLRPNTEACF.

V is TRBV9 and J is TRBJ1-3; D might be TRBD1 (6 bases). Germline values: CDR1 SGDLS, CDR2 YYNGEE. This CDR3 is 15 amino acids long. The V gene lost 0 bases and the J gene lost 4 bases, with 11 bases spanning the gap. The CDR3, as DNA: TGTGCCAGCAGCGTAGGTGGGACACCGGGAAACACCATATATTTT. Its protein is CASSVGGTPGNTIYF.

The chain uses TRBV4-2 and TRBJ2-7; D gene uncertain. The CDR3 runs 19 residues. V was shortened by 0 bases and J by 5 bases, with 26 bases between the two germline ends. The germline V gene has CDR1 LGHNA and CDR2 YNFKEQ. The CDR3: CASSQDLIFQDQRIHEQYF. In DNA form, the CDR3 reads TGTGCCAGCAGCCAAGATTTGATATTCCAGGACCAGCGCATCCACGAGCAGTACTTC.

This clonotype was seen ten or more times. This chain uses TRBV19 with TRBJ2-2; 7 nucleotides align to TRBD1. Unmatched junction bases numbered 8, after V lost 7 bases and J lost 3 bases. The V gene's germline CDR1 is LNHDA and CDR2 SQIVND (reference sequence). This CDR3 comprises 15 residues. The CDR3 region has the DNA TGTGCCAGTACTCGACAGGGTTTGGACACCGGGGAGCTGTTTTTT. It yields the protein CASTRQGLDTGELFF.

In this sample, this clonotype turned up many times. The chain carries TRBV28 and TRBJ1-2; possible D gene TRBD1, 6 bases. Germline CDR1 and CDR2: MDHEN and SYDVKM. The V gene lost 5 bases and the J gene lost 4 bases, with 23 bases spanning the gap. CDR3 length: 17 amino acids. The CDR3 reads CASSGLGGGPNFYGYTF. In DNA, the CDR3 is TGTGCCAGCAGTGGCCTCGGTGGGGGGCCAAACTTCTATGGCTACACCTTC.

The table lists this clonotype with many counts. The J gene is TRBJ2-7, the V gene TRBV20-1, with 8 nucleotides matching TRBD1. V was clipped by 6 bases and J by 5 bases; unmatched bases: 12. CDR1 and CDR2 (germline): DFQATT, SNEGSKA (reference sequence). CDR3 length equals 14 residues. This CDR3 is CSASQGERGHEQYF. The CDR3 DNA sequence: TGCAGTGCGTCACAGGGGGAGAGGGGTCACGAGCAGTACTTC.

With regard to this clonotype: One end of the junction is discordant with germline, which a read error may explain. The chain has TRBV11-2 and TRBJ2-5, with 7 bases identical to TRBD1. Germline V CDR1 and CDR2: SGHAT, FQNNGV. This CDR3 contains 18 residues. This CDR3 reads CASILVASTGQNRETQYF. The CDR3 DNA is TGTGCCAGCATCTTAGTAGCCTCTACGGGACAGAATAGGGAGACCCAGTACTTC.

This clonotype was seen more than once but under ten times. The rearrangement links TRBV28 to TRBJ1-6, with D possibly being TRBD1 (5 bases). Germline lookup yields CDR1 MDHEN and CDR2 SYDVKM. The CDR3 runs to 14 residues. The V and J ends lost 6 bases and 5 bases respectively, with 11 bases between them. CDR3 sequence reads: CASRDNLNNSPLHF. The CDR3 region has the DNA TGTGCCAGCAGGGACAATCTTAATAATTCACCCCTCCACTTT.